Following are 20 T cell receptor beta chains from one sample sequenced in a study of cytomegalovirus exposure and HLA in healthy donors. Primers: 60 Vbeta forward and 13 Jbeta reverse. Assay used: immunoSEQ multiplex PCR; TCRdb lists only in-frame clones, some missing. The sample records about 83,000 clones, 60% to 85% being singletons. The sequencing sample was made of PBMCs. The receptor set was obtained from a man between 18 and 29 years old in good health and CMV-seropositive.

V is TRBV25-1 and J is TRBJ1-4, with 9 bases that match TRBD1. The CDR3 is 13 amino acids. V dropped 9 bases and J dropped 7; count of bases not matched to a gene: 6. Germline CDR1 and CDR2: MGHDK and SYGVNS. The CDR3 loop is CASTGQGSEKLFF. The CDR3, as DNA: TGTGCCAGTACCGGACAGGGGAGTGAAAAACTGTTTTTT.

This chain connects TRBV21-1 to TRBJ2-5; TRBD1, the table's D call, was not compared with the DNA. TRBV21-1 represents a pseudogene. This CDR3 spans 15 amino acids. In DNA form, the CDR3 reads TGTGCCAGCGTAGCCCCGGACAGGACCGGGGAGACCCAGTACTTC. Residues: CASVAPDRTGETQYF.

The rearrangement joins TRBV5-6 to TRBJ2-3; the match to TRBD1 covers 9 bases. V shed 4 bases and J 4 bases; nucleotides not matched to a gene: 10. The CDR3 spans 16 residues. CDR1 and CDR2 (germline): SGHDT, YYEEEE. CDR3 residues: CASSMETGGEADTQYF. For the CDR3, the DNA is TGTGCCAGCAGCATGGAGACAGGGGGAGAGGCAGATACGCAGTATTTT.

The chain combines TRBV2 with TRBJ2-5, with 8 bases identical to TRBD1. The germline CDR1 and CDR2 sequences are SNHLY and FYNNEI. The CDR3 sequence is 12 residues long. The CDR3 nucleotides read TGTGCGAGAGGGACAGGCGTCGAGACCCAGTACTTC. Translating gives CARGTGVETQYF. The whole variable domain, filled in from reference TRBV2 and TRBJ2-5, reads EPEVTQTPSHQVTQMGQEVILRCVPISNHLYFYWYRQILGQKVEFLVSFYNNEISEKSEIFDDQFSVERPDGSNFTLKIRSTKLEDSAMYFCARGTGVETQYFGPGTRLLVL.

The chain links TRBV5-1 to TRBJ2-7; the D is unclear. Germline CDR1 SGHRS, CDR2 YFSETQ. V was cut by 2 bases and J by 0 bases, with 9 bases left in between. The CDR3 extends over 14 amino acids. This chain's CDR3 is CASSFISSSYEQYF. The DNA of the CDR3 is TGCGCCAGCAGCTTTATTTCGAGCTCCTACGAGCAGTACTTC.

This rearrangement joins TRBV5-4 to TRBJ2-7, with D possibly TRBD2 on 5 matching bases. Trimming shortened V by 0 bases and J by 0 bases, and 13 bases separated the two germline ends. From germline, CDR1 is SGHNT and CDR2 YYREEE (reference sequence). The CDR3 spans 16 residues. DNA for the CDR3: TGTGCCAGCAGCTTGGGCGGGTGGTTAAGCTCCTACGAGCAGTACTTC. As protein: CASSLGGWLSSYEQYF.

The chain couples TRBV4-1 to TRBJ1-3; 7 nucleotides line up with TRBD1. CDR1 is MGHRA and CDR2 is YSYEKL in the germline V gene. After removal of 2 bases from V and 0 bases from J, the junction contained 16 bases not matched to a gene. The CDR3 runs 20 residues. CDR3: CASSQRTTGIEDISGNTIYF. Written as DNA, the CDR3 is TGCGCCAGCAGCCAACGTACGACAGGGATTGAAGACATCTCTGGAAACACCATATATTTT.

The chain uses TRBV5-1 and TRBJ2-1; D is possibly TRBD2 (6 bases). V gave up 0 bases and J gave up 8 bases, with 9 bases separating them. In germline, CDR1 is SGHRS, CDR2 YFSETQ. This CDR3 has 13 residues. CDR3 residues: CASSLVGGDEQFF. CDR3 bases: TGCGCCAGCAGCTTGGTGGGAGGAGATGAGCAGTTCTTC.

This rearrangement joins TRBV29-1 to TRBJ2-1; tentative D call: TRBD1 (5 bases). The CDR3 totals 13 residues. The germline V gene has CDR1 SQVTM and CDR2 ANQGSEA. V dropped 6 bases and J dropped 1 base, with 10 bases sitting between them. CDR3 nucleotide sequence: TGCAGCGTAGGGGCTTCTTCCTACAATGAGCAGTTCTTC. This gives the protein CSVGASSYNEQFF.

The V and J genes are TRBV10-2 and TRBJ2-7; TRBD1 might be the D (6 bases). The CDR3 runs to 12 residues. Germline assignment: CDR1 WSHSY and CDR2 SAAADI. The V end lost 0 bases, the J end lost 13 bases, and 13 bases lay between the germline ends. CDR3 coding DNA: TGCGCCAGCAGTGAGTCGGTGGACAGTTTCTACTTC. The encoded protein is CASSESVDSFYF.

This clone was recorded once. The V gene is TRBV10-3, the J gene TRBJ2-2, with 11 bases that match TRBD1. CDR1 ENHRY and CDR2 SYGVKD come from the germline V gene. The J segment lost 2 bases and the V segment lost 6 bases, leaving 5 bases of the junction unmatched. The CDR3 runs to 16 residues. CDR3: CAISLGQGANTGELFF. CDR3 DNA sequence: TGTGCCATCAGCCTAGGACAGGGGGCAAACACCGGGGAGCTGTTTTTT.

The CDR3 protein is CASSPSGSSLYEQYF. In DNA form, the CDR3 reads TGTGCCAGCAGCCCTAGCGGGAGCTCCCTTTACGAGCAGTACTTC. The gene calls are TRBV6-5 and TRBJ2-7, with 10 nucleotides matching TRBD2. V lost 6 bases, J lost 4 bases, and 9 bases stayed unmatched. CDR1 and CDR2 from the germline V gene are MNHEY and SVGAGI. The CDR3 covers 15 residues.

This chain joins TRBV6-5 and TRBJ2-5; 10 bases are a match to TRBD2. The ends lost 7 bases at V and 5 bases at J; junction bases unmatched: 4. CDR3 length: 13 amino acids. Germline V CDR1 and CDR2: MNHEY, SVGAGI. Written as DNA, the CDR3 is TGTGCCAGCAACCTAGCGGGAGATGAGACCCAGTACTTC. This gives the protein CASNLAGDETQYF.

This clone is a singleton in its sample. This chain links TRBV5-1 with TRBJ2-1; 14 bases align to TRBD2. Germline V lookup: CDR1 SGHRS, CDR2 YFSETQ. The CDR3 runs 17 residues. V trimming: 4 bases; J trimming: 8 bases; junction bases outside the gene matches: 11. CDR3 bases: TGCGCCAGCAGCAAGGGACTAGCGGGAGTGAGGATTCATGAGCAGTTCTTC. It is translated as CASSKGLAGVRIHEQFF.

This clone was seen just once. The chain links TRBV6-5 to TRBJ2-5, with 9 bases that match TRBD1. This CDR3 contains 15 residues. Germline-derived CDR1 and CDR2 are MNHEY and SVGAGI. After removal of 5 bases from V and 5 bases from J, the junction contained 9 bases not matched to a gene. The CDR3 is CASSRTGVAYETQYF. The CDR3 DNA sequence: TGTGCCAGCAGTCGGACAGGGGTCGCGTACGAGACCCAGTACTTC.

This chain's CDR3 is CASRLGQNDDGYTF. For the CDR3, the DNA is TGTGCCAGCAGATTGGGACAAAACGACGATGGCTACACCTTC. The chain has TRBV6-6 and TRBJ1-2; a weak D match, TRBD1 (6 bases). This CDR3 region has 14 residues. Germline V gene sequence: CDR1 MNHNY, CDR2 SVGAGI (reference sequence). Trimming removed 6 bases at V and 6 bases at J, with 17 bases between.

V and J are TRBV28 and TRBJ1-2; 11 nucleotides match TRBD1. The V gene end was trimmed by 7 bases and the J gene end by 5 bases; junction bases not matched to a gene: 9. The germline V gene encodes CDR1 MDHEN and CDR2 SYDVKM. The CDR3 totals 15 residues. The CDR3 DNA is TGTGCCAGCAAGGACAGGGGGCATGGGTCGTATGGCTACACCTTC. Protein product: CASKDRGHGSYGYTF.

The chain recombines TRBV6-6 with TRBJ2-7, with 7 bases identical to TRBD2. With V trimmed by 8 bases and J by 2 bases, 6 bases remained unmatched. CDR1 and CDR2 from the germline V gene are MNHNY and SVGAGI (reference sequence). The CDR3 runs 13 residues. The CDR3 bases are TGTGCCAGCGGATCAAGCGGGGCCTACGAGCAGTACTTC. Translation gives CASGSSGAYEQYF.

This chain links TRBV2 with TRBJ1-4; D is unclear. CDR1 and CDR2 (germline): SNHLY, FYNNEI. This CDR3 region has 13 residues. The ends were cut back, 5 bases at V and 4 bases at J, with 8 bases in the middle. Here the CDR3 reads CASSSELNEKLFF. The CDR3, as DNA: TGTGCCAGCAGTAGTGAACTTAATGAAAAACTGTTTTTT.

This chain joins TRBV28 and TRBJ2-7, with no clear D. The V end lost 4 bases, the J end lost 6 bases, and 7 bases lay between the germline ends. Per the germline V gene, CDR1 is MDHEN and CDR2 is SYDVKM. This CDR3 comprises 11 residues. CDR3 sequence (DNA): TGTGCCAGCAGTTCCCCTCTCGAGCAGTACTTC. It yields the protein CASSSPLEQYF.